Listed below are T cell receptor beta chains from one sample, sequenced in a study of control samples from healthy donors and cancer patients. Here immunoSEQ multiplex PCR was the method, and the copy in TCRdb shows in-frame clones only, minus some. The sample contains approximately 140,000 clones, roughly 92% of which appear only once. Sequenced input: blood. The receptors here all came from a man aged 25 to 45 in good health. CDR3s include the opening cysteine and the closing phenylalanine or tryptophan. A D gene is named only where the DNA matches it firmly. Not all rows give a size; the values are once, few, many and, for expanded clones, a class.

v_call	j_call	clone_size	d_call	cdr3_nt	cdr3_aa
TRBV24-1	TRBJ2-1	NA	NA	TGTGCCACCAGTGACGCTGACAGTAGTTCCTACAATGAGCAGTTCTTC	CATSDADSSSYNEQFF
TRBV24-1	TRBJ2-1	few	NA	TGTGCCACCATACTCAATGGGGAGGAGGTCGAGCAGTTCTTC	CATILNGEEVEQFF
TRBV3-1/TRBV3-2	TRBJ1-2	NA	NA	TGTGCCACCCTGGACAACTATGGCTACACCTTC	CATLDNYGYTF
TRBV6-2/TRBV6-3	TRBJ1-2	NA	NA	TGTGCCAGCAGTTTAGGCTATGGCTACACCTTC	CASSLGYGYTF
TRBV11-3	TRBJ2-1	NA	NA	TGTGCCAGCAGCTTAGATAGCCACAATGAGCAGTTCTTC	CASSLDSHNEQFF
TRBV7-6	TRBJ2-1	NA	TRBD1	TGTGCCAGCAGCTTAGGGACAGGGGGTAGTCTGGTAGCGGGTTACAATGAGCAGTTCTTC	CASSLGTGGSLVAGYNEQFF
TRBV29-1	TRBJ1-2	NA	NA	TGCAGCGTTGAGATGGCGTATGGCTACACCTTC	CSVEMAYGYTF
TRBV4-3	TRBJ1-1	NA	NA	TGCGCCAGCAGTCCGGGGGTCGTGAACACTGAAGCTTTCTTT	CASSPGVVNTEAFF
TRBV6-5	TRBJ2-1	NA	NA	TGTGCCAGCAAAGACAGCAATGAGCAGTTCTTC	CASKDSNEQFF
TRBV5-1	TRBJ2-7	NA	NA	TGCGCCAGCCACCGGGTGGGGGACTCCAGCTCCTACGAGCAGTACTTC	CASHRVGDSSSYEQYF
TRBV19	TRBJ2-3	NA	TRBD2	TGTGCCAGTAGTCCTAGCGGGAGGGCCACAGATACGCAGTATTTT	CASSPSGRATDTQYF
TRBV6-2/TRBV6-3	TRBJ2-1	NA	TRBD2	TGTGCCAGCAGTTTACTAGCGGAAGCCTACAATGAGCAGTTCTTC	CASSLLAEAYNEQFF
TRBV30	TRBJ1-5	NA	NA	TGTGCCTGGAGTGTGTCAGGGTTAGGGAATCAGCCCCAGCATTTT	CAWSVSGLGNQPQHF
TRBV14	TRBJ1-1	NA	TRBD1	TGTGCCAGCAGCCACCGGGACAGGGGGCTGAAGACTGAAGCTTTCTTT	CASSHRDRGLKTEAFF
TRBV6-2/TRBV6-3	TRBJ2-3	once	NA	TGTGCCAGCAGCCCCCTAGCGTCAGATACGCAGTATTTT	CASSPLASDTQYF
TRBV18	TRBJ2-1	few	NA	TGTGCCAGCTCACCACCCCTGGACAATGAGCAGTTCTTC	CASSPPLDNEQFF
TRBV28	TRBJ2-5	NA	NA	TGTGCCAGCAGTCCCCATAGCGTTATTAAAGAGACCCAGTACTTC	CASSPHSVIKETQYF
TRBV10-2	TRBJ1-2	NA	NA	TGCGCCAGCAGTCCTAGAAGACCTAACTATGGCTACACCTTC	CASSPRRPNYGYTF
TRBV24-1	TRBJ2-2	few	TRBD1	TGTGCCACCAGTGATTCGGACAGGGAGGTCGGGGAGCTGTTTTTT	CATSDSDREVGELFF
TRBV5-5	TRBJ2-5	NA	NA	TGTGCCAGCAGCTACGGGGGAGCGGAGACCCAGTACTTC	CASSYGGAETQYF
TRBV18	TRBJ2-2	once	TRBD1	TGTGCCAGCTCACCACCTGCAGGGGGCTACACCGGGGAGCTGTTTTTT	CASSPPAGGYTGELFF
TRBV30	TRBJ1-3	once	NA	TGTGCCTGGACCTCGACCGATTCCAACACCATATATTTT	CAWTSTDSNTIYF
TRBV28	TRBJ2-7	NA	NA	TGTGCCAGCGGGGGAAGTAGGGGGTACTACGAGCAGTACTTC	CASGGSRGYYEQYF
TRBV19	TRBJ1-3	NA	NA	TGTGCCAGTAGTATAGACAGGGTCGGAAACACCATATATTTT	CASSIDRVGNTIYF
TRBV5-6	TRBJ1-6	NA	NA	TGTGCCAGCAGCCCATTTCTGATGGGGAATTCACCCCTCCACTTT	CASSPFLMGNSPLHF
TRBV28	TRBJ1-6	NA	TRBD1	TGTGCCAGCAGTTCCGAGGGACAGTTTACTTCACCCCTCCACTTT	CASSSEGQFTSPLHF
TRBV28	TRBJ2-3	NA	NA	TGTGCCAGCACCCCAGGGGCAGGGGTTCCAGATACGCAGTATTTT	CASTPGAGVPDTQYF
TRBV29-1	TRBJ1-1	NA	NA	TGCAGCGTTGATTTGGGGAGGGACACTGAAGCTTTCTTT	CSVDLGRDTEAFF
TRBV7-3	TRBJ2-3	NA	NA	TGTGCCAGCAGGACGGGTAGCACAGATACGCAGTATTTT	CASRTGSTDTQYF
TRBV28	TRBJ1-1	NA	NA	TGTGCCAGCAGTCCCTTCCTGCCTCAGGCAGAAACAAACACTGAAGCTTTCTTT	CASSPFLPQAETNTEAFF
TRBV28	TRBJ1-2	NA	NA	TGTGCCAGCAGTCCCTCGGGCGGGTATCACTATGGCTACACCTTC	CASSPSGGYHYGYTF
TRBV27	TRBJ1-2	NA	NA	TGTGCCAGCAGTGCTCGTCCTCGGCTCGATGACTATGGCTACACCTTC	CASSARPRLDDYGYTF
TRBV30	TRBJ1-2	NA	TRBD1	TGTGCCTGGGGTACGGACAGGGCCTCTAACTATGGCTACACCTTC	CAWGTDRASNYGYTF
TRBV23-1	TRBJ1-5	NA	NA	TGCGCCAGCAGTCAATCCCTACCATCCTTTAATCAGCCCCAGCATTTT	CASSQSLPSFNQPQHF
TRBV12-3/TRBV12-4	TRBJ2-1	NA	NA	TGTGCCAGCAGTACGACGGACGGCCTGTGGTTCTTC	CASSTTDGLWFF
TRBV29-1	TRBJ1-5	NA	NA	TGCAGCGTCCGGGGGGGGGACGTCTCTCAGCCCCAGCATTTT	CSVRGGDVSQPQHF
TRBV30	TRBJ2-7	once	NA	TGTGCCTGGAGTTCATCGCTCCTCTCCTACGAGCAGTACTTC	CAWSSSLLSYEQYF
TRBV19	TRBJ2-2	NA	NA	TGTGCCAGTAGTATTCTGAACACCGGGGAGCTGTTTTTT	CASSILNTGELFF
TRBV5-8	TRBJ2-2	NA	NA	TGTGCCAGCAGCTGGGGGAGCGGAACATTCACCGGGGAGCTGTTTTTT	CASSWGSGTFTGELFF
TRBV27	TRBJ1-2	NA	NA	TGTGCCAGCAGTGGTAACAGAGGTGGCTACACCTTC	CASSGNRGGYTF
TRBV10-2	TRBJ2-7	NA	NA	TGCGCCAGCAGTCAAGCCGGGGGACCCGGGGTTGGAGAGCAGTACTTC	CASSQAGGPGVGEQYF
TRBV24-1	TRBJ2-2	NA	NA	TGTGCCACCAGTGATAAGAACAGGGACACCGGGGAGCTGTTTTTT	CATSDKNRDTGELFF
TRBV6-1	TRBJ1-1	once	NA	TGTGCCAGCAGTGAATCCACCGAGGTTTACACTGAAGCTTTCTTT	CASSESTEVYTEAFF
TRBV2	TRBJ1-3	NA	NA	TGTGCCAGCAGTGAAGTGCGGACCTCTGGAAACACCATATATTTT	CASSEVRTSGNTIYF
TRBV11-2	TRBJ1-2	NA	TRBD1	TGTGCCAGCAGCGCGGGACAGAGTGGCTACACCTTC	CASSAGQSGYTF
TRBV7-8	TRBJ2-7	NA	NA	TGTGCCAGCAGCTTAGAGTCGGGGGTCGGGTTCTACGAGCAGTACTTC	CASSLESGVGFYEQYF
TRBV24-1	TRBJ1-6	NA	NA	TGTGCCACCAGTGAGGGCCGCGGGAATAATTCACCCCTCCACTTT	CATSEGRGNNSPLHF
TRBV28	TRBJ1-5	once	TRBD1	TGTGCCAGCAGCTCAGACAGGGGGCGTGCTCAGCCCCAGCATTTT	CASSSDRGRAQPQHF
TRBV7-9	TRBJ2-7	once	NA	TGTGCCAGCAGCTTAGAACAGCCCTACGAGCAGTACTTC	CASSLEQPYEQYF
TRBV18	TRBJ1-2	once	TRBD1	TGTGCCAGCTCACGACGCGAAACCGGGACAGGGATTGAGTATGGCTACACCTTC	CASSRRETGTGIEYGYTF
TRBV11-1	TRBJ1-1	NA	NA	TGTGCCAGCAGCAGAAGGGACGGTGAAGCTTTCTTT	CASSRRDGEAFF
TRBV6-5	TRBJ2-7	once	NA	TGTGCCAGCGGACTGGGTCCCTACGAGCAGTACTTC	CASGLGPYEQYF
TRBV11-2	TRBJ2-3	few	NA	TGTGCCAGCAGCTTAGAAAGCACAGATACGCAGTATTTT	CASSLESTDTQYF